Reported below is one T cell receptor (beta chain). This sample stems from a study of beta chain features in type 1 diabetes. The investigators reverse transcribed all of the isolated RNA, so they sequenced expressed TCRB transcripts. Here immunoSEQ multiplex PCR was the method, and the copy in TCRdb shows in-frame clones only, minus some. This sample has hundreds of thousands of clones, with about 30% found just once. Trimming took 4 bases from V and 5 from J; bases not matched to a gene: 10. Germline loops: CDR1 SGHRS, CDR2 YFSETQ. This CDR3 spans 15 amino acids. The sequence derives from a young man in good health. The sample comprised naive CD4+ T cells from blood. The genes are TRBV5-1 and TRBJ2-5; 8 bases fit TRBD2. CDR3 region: CASSPAREGHETQYF. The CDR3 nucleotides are TGCGCCAGCAGCCCGGCTCGGGAGGGGCATGAGACCCAGTACTTC.